This T cell receptor (beta chain) is from a study of blood T cell repertoires in COVID-19. Data came from immunoSEQ multiplex PCR; TCRdb stores just in-frame clones and leaves some out. The data show over 60,000 clones, with about 81% seen just once and about 13% held by the top ten. The germline gives CDR1 SGHRS, CDR2 YFSETQ. This CDR3 has 11 residues. Between the trimmed V and J ends, which lost 2 bases and 6 bases, there was a span of 4 bases. The clonotype was recovered from a woman of 80 years or more with acute or convalescent COVID-19. The specimen was peripheral blood. The chain links TRBV5-1 to TRBJ2-3; no clear D gene. DNA of the CDR3: TGCGCCAGCAGCTTAGAGGATACGCAGTATTTT. It translates to CASSLEDTQYF.